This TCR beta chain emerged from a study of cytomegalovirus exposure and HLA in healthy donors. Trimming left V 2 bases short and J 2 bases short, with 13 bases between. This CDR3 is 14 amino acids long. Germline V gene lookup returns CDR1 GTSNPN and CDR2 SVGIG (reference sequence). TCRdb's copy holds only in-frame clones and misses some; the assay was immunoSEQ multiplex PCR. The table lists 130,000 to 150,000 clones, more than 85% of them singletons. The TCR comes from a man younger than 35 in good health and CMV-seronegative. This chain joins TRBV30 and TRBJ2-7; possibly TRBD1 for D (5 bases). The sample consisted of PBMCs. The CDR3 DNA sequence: TGTGCCTGGAGTCAGGGCCTTTCGGCCTACGAGCAGTACTTC. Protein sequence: CAWSQGLSAYEQYF.